Below are 8 T cell receptor beta chains sequenced from a single sample in a study of T cells in Graves' hyperthyroidism and ophthalmopathy. Regions amplified from RNA transcripts were the TCR beta CDR3 regions. Researchers ran a first-round RT-PCR on the TCR CDR3 using the HTBI primer set. One entry per CDR3 protein results from TCRdb running MiXCR on the multiplex PCR reads. The data contain 540,000 or so distinct CDR3 sequences, around a sixth of them singletons. What was sequenced was blood. These TCRs come from a young woman with Graves' hyperthyroidism.

This clonotype appeared many times. This chain links TRBV7-2 with TRBJ2-7, with 9 bases identical to TRBD1. Germline lookup yields CDR1 SGHTA and CDR2 FQGNSA. The V and J ends lost 6 bases and 6 bases, in that order; junction bases with no gene match: 12. The CDR3 spans 15 residues. The CDR3: CASSYYRGLFIEQYF. Written as DNA, the CDR3 is TGTGCCAGCAGTTACTACAGGGGGCTTTTCATCGAGCAGTACTTC.

V is TRBV12-3 or TRBV12-4 and J is TRBJ2-2; possibly TRBD1 for D (5 bases). V lost 3 bases, J lost 1 base, and 15 bases lay in between. The CDR3 has 17 amino acids. The CDR3 nucleotides are TGTGCCAGCAGTTTTTCCGGACACCGAAAGAACACCGGGGAGCTGTTTTTT. This translates into CASSFSGHRKNTGELFF.

This clonotype was detected many times. J is TRBJ2-3 and V is TRBV7-2, with TRBD1 matching 10 bases. CDR1 is SGHTA and CDR2 is FQGNSA in the germline V gene. CDR3 size: 16 residues. The V and J ends lost 5 bases and 4 bases, in that order; junction bases with no gene match: 9. This CDR3 reads CASSPLGQGFADTQYF. In DNA, the CDR3 is TGTGCCAGCAGCCCCCTGGGACAGGGGTTTGCAGATACGCAGTATTTT.

Concerning this clonotype itself: This clone may be a read error of a much larger clone one base away. The rearrangement links TRBV7-9 to TRBJ2-7, with 9 positions matching TRBD2. CDR3 length: 19 amino acids. Germline V CDR1 and CDR2: SEHNR, FQNEAQ (reference sequence). The CDR3: CASSFGLSGSPLSSYEQCF. For the CDR3, the DNA is TGTGCCAGCAGCTTCGGTCTTAGCGGGAGCCCCCTGAGCTCCTACGAGCAGTGCTTC.

This clonotype was seen many times. This chain connects TRBV24-1 to TRBJ2-7, with a tentative D call TRBD1 (6 bases). This CDR3 contains 14 residues. V was pared by 5 bases and J by 1 base, with 11 bases between. Germline V lookup: CDR1 KGHDR, CDR2 SFDVKD. The CDR3 region has the DNA TGTGCCACCAGTGGGTTGGACAGTTCCTACGAGCAGTACTTC. This gives the protein CATSGLDSSYEQYF.

At least ten counts were recorded for this clonotype. V gene TRBV27 combines with J gene TRBJ2-1; D is unclear. This CDR3 region has 16 residues. CDR1 and CDR2 (germline): MNHEY, SMNVEV (reference sequence). Trimming removed 0 bases at V and 0 bases at J, with 9 bases between. DNA for the CDR3: TGTGCCAGCAGTTTATCAGACCCCCGCTCCTACAATGAGCAGTTCTTC. Encoded protein: CASSLSDPRSYNEQFF.

This clonotype was counted only a few times. It may be a read error: a sequence one base away is much more abundant. The chain combines TRBV3-1 with TRBJ1-5; D remains unclear. This CDR3 is built from 13 residues. CDR1 and CDR2 (germline): LGHDT, YNNKEL (reference sequence). Trimming pared 7 bases from V and 5 bases from J, leaving 12 bases between. This CDR3 is CASNRGGDQPQHF. The CDR3 nucleotides are TGTGCCAGCAACCGTGGTGGGGATCAGCCCCAGCATTTT.

Many counts were recorded for this clonotype. The chain carries TRBV28 and TRBJ2-3, with a weak D call TRBD1 (6 bases). V lost 6 bases and J lost 8, with 18 bases in between. Germline V CDR1 and CDR2: MDHEN, SYDVKM. The CDR3 is 14 amino acids. CDR3 amino acids: CASRRDMALGTQYF. CDR3 DNA: TGTGCCAGCAGACGGGACATGGCTTTAGGTACGCAGTATTTT.